This TCR beta chain was captured by sequencing in a study of cytomegalovirus exposure and HLA in healthy donors. Study-level findings and limits: In a later analysis, across HLA loci, associated TCR counts were highest for DRB1, lowest for HLA-C. In an earlier analysis, about 87% or about 30%: the productive usage of most TCR beta V segments. Some segments of the V type, notably TRBV6-2 and TRBV6-3, were excluded as indistinguishable.

The CDR3 consists of 16 residues. CDR1 MGHDK and CDR2 SYGVNS come from the germline V gene. The V end lost 6 bases, the J end lost 1 base, and 17 bases lay between the germline ends. PCR amplification relied on 60 Vbeta primers (plus 13 Jbeta primers). TCRdb's copy holds only in-frame clones and misses some; the assay was immunoSEQ multiplex PCR. Among over 100,000 clones listed, almost 75% were seen once. With respect to this clone: Its antigen remains unknown.

This sequence was found in a man aged 35-49 years in good health and CMV-seronegative. The rearrangement joins TRBV25-1 to TRBJ2-3; no clear D. The specimen was PBMCs. The CDR3 nucleotides are TGTGCCAGCAGCCCAGAACCCCCCGATGGCACAGATACGCAGTATTTT. As protein: CASSPEPPDGTDTQYF.